This is a list of T cell receptor beta chains from one sample in a study of cytomegalovirus exposure and HLA in healthy donors. Some clones are missing from TCRdb's copy, which holds only in-frame ones; the method was immunoSEQ multiplex PCR. Here the sample spans about 180,000 clones, about 85% being singletons. The sample was PBMCs. The receptor set was obtained from a man aged 18 to 29 in good health and CMV-seropositive. Both conserved end residues are part of each CDR3. Each record gives: D gene, V gene, J gene, CDR3 DNA, CDR3 protein. D genes are given only for firm matches.

-	TRBV5-1	TRBJ2-1	TGCGCCAGCAGCTTGCTTACGACGGGGAGCTCCTACAATGAGCAGTTCTTC	CASSLLTTGSSYNEQFF
-	TRBV13	TRBJ1-2	TGTGCCAGCAGCCAGCGGGACGGTCGGTACTATGGCTACACCTTC	CASSQRDGRYYGYTF
TRBD1	TRBV5-4	TRBJ2-3	TGTGCCAGCAGATCCGGGACAGGGGATACGCAGTATTTT	CASRSGTGDTQYF
-	TRBV18	TRBJ2-2	TGTGCCAGCTCACTAGCGAGGACCGGGGAGCTGTTTTTT	CASSLARTGELFF
TRBD1	TRBV19	TRBJ2-1	TGTGCCAGTAGTATTTCCCCCCCCGGGACAGGGGTCAATGAGCAGTTCTTC	CASSISPPGTGVNEQFF
TRBD1	TRBV30	TRBJ1-6	TGTGCACAGGGGGGGACCTATAATTCACCCCTCCACTTT	CAQGGTYNSPLHF
-	TRBV30	TRBJ1-1	TGTGCCTGGTGGGGGGATGCGTACACTGAAGCTTTCTTT	CAWWGDAYTEAFF
TRBD1	TRBV9	TRBJ1-1	TGTGCCAGCAGCACCCACACAGGGGTGAACACTGAAGCTTTCTTT	CASSTHTGVNTEAFF
-	TRBV5-1	TRBJ2-7	TGCGCCAGCAGCTTGGGCTCACTTAGCTCCTACGAGCAGTACTTC	CASSLGSLSSYEQYF
-	TRBV5-6	TRBJ1-6	TGTGCCAGCATCTCACACGGACAATTTTTTAATTCACCCCTCCACTTT	CASISHGQFFNSPLHF
-	TRBV5-1	TRBJ1-1	TGCGCCAGCGCGGGGGGGCCGGCTATGAACACTGAAGCTTTCTTT	CASAGGPAMNTEAFF